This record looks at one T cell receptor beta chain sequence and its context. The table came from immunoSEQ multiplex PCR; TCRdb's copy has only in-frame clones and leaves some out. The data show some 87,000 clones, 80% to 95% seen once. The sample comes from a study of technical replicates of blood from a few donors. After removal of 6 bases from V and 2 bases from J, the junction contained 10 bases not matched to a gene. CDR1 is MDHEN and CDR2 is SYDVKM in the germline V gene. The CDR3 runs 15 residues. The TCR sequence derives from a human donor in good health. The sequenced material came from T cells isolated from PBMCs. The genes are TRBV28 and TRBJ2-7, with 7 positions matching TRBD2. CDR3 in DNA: TGTGCCAGCAGATCTGCGGGAGTCCCCACCTACGAGCAGTACTTC. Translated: CASRSAGVPTYEQYF. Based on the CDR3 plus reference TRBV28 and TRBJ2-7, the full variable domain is DVKVTQSSRYLVKRTGEKVFLECVQDMDHENMFWYRQDPGLGLRLIYFSYDVKMKEKGDIPEGYSVSREKKERFSLILESASTNQTSMYLCASRSAGVPTYEQYFGPGTRLTVT.